This is a list of T cell receptor beta chains from one sample in a study of cytomegalovirus exposure and HLA in healthy donors. Some clones are missing from TCRdb's copy, which holds only in-frame ones; the method was immunoSEQ multiplex PCR. The sample comprises 100,000 to 140,000 clones, 76% of which are singletons, and roughly 2.1% rests with the top ten. Sequences were obtained from PBMCs. The receptors come from a man aged 18 to 30 in good health and CMV-seronegative. The CDR3 runs from the conserved cysteine through the conserved F or W. The D gene is left open where the match is weak. Clone sizes are given selectively: once, few, many, or a class where the clone is expanded.

V gene: TRBV27; clone size: .; CDR3 length: 15; D gene: .; J gene: TRBJ1-6; CDR3 DNA: TGTGCCAGCACCCCTCGGCCGGGAACGAATTCACCCCTCCACTTT; CDR3 protein: CASTPRPGTNSPLHF
V gene: TRBV5-1; clone size: once; CDR3 length: 13; D gene: TRBD1; J gene: TRBJ2-2; CDR3 DNA: TGCGCCAGCAGCCGACAGGGCACCGGGGAGCTGTTTTTT; CDR3 protein: CASSRQGTGELFF
V gene: TRBV6-1; clone size: .; CDR3 length: 12; D gene: .; J gene: TRBJ1-6; CDR3 DNA: TGTGCCAGCAGTGAAGGAGGTTCACCCCTCCACTTT; CDR3 protein: CASSEGGSPLHF
V gene: TRBV28; clone size: .; CDR3 length: 14; D gene: TRBD1; J gene: TRBJ1-1; CDR3 DNA: TGTGCCAGCAGGGACAGGGGGCTGGGCACTGAAGCTTTCTTT; CDR3 protein: CASRDRGLGTEAFF
V gene: TRBV29-1; clone size: .; CDR3 length: 14; D gene: .; J gene: TRBJ1-2; CDR3 DNA: TGCAGCGTTGAACCCCACGGTACTTCGGTTGGCTACACCTTC; CDR3 protein: CSVEPHGTSVGYTF
V gene: TRBV27; clone size: .; CDR3 length: 14; D gene: .; J gene: TRBJ1-4; CDR3 DNA: TGTGCCAGCAGGGTGCGGGGACCTAATGAAAAACTGTTTTTT; CDR3 protein: CASRVRGPNEKLFF
V gene: TRBV18; clone size: .; CDR3 length: 15; D gene: TRBD1; J gene: TRBJ1-1; CDR3 DNA: TGTGCCAGCTCACCACCACAGGGGGGAAACACTGAAGCTTTCTTT; CDR3 protein: CASSPPQGGNTEAFF
V gene: TRBV18; clone size: few; CDR3 length: 14; D gene: TRBD1; J gene: TRBJ1-5; CDR3 DNA: TGTGCCAGCTCACCGAGTACAGGGGGTCAGCCCCAGCATTTT; CDR3 protein: CASSPSTGGQPQHF
V gene: TRBV6-4; clone size: .; CDR3 length: 15; D gene: .; J gene: TRBJ1-2; CDR3 DNA: TGTGCCAGCAGTCAAGCCTTTAACGGGAACTATGGCTACCCCTTC; CDR3 protein: CASSQAFNGNYGYPF
V gene: TRBV19; clone size: .; CDR3 length: 15; D gene: TRBD1; J gene: TRBJ1-2; CDR3 DNA: TGTGCCAGTAGTATCTTACCAGGGGGCACCTATGGCTACACCTTC; CDR3 protein: CASSILPGGTYGYTF
V gene: TRBV2; clone size: .; CDR3 length: 16; D gene: TRBD1; J gene: TRBJ2-5; CDR3 DNA: TGTGCCAGCAGGAGAACCGGGACAGGGTTAGCGGAGACCCAGTACTTC; CDR3 protein: CASRRTGTGLAETQYF
V gene: TRBV11-2; clone size: .; CDR3 length: 15; D gene: TRBD1; J gene: TRBJ2-7; CDR3 DNA: TGTGCCAGCAGCCGGGGAAACAGGGGATCCTACGAGCAGTACTTC; CDR3 protein: CASSRGNRGSYEQYF
V gene: TRBV27; clone size: .; CDR3 length: 14; D gene: .; J gene: TRBJ1-1; CDR3 DNA: TGTGCCAGCAGATGGAACAGTCGAACCGCTGAAGCTTTCTTT; CDR3 protein: CASRWNSRTAEAFF
V gene: TRBV18; clone size: once; CDR3 length: 15; D gene: TRBD1; J gene: TRBJ1-4; CDR3 DNA: TGTGCCAGCTCAGCCGGGACAGGTTCTAATGAAAAACTGTTTTTT; CDR3 protein: CASSAGTGSNEKLFF
V gene: TRBV2; clone size: .; CDR3 length: 14; D gene: TRBD2; J gene: TRBJ2-5; CDR3 DNA: TGTGCCAGCAGTGTAGCGGGGCTGAGAGAGACCCAGTACTTC; CDR3 protein: CASSVAGLRETQYF